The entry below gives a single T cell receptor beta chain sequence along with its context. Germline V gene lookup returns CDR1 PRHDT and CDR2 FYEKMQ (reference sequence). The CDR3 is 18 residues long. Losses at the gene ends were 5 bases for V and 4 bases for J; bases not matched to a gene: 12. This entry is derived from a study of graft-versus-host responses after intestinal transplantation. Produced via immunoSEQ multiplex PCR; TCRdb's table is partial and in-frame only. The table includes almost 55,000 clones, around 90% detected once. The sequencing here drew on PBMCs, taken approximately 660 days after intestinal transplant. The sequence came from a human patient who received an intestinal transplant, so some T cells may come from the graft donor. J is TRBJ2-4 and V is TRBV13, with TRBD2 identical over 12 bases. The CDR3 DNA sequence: TGTGCCAGCAGCCACACCTCACTAGCGGGGGGAGCTAAAAACATTCAGTACTTC. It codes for CASSHTSLAGGAKNIQYF.